Listed below are T cell receptor beta chains from one sample, sequenced in a study of T cells in Graves' hyperthyroidism and ophthalmopathy. TCRdb redid the calling of the multiplex PCR reads with MiXCR, one entry per CDR3 protein. The repertoire has 660,000 or so distinct CDR3 sequences, 40% to 55% of them found once; the top ten carry roughly 6.5%. Input material: peripheral blood or thyroid tissue (not recorded which). Every receptor here comes from an adult man with Graves' disease, either hyperthyroidism or ophthalmopathy (not recorded which). Each CDR3 is given without its conserved first and last residue. Fields, in order: CDR3 length, D gene, V gene, CDR3 protein. D genes are given only for firm matches.

length: 13
D: -
V: TRBV10-3
CDR3: AISESGIGGNTIY

length: 13
D: TRBD1
V: TRBV7-2
CDR3: ASSQDRATGEKLF

length: 13
D: -
V: TRBV4-2
CDR3: ASSQDLGLNYEQY

length: 13
D: -
V: TRBV10-3
CDR3: AISERANSGNTIY

length: 10
D: TRBD1
V: TRBV12-5
CDR3: ASSADRGPLH

length: 13
D: -
V: TRBV10-3
CDR3: AISEAARQKETQY

length: 13
D: -
V: TRBV7-9
CDR3: ASSQVIRSNQPQH

length: 11
D: -
V: TRBV10-2
CDR3: ASSQVQASEQY

length: 13
D: -
V: TRBV19
CDR3: ASSLREGLSYGYT

length: 13
D: TRBD1
V: TRBV7-6
CDR3: ASSLEDRDTGELF

length: 12
D: TRBD1
V: TRBV25-1
CDR3: ASSRRQGSYGYT

length: 9
D: -
V: TRBV7-2
CDR3: ASNGTYEQY

length: 10
D: -
V: TRBV29-1
CDR3: SVEGPGNEQY

length: 11
D: TRBD1
V: TRBV7-3
CDR3: ASSSGQAGELF

length: 11
D: TRBD2
V: TRBV20-1
CDR3: SASPGGTYEQY

length: 11
D: -
V: TRBV2
CDR3: ASREPGANVLT